This TCR beta chain appears in the sequencing data of a study of T cell repertoires in cytomegalovirus infection. Study details: Well-studied HLA-B-restricted CMV epitopes were used in the study alongside recently identified HLA-C-restricted ones. From public TCR beta signatures came an indication of both CMV infection and matching HLA type. General observations from the study: The ex vivo response showed dominance by HLA-C-restricted CMV-specific TCR beta clonotypes.

TCRdb passed the reads through MiXCR, listing each CDR3 protein once. Seen here are a few hundred thousand distinct CDR3 sequences, under 45% observed once, and the top ten hold more than 40%. Germline V gives CDR1 MNHEY, CDR2 SVGAGI. This CDR3 region has 13 residues. Trimming cost V 5 bases and J 2 bases, with 9 bases left between them. On this clonotype: Its antigen remains unidentified.

Sequenced here: cultured PBMCs, sampled from culture after CMV antigen stimulation. The chain uses TRBV6-5 and TRBJ1-1; D is uncertain. This clonotype originated in a human donor in good health (CMV status not recorded). Some clones in this sample may be carry-over from other donors' samples. In DNA, the CDR3 is TGTGCCAGCAGTGGAGAACTAAACACTGAAGCTTTCTTT. Protein: CASSGELNTEAFF.